The 27 T cell receptor beta chains reported below all come from one sample, sequenced in a study of T cell changes during pregnancy in multiple sclerosis. The data were produced by immunoSEQ multiplex PCR, yet TCRdb's version contains in-frame clones alone and is incomplete. The data hold about 93,000 clones, with over 80% observed a single time. Sample: peripheral blood, taken after pregnancy. The receptors come from a female donor with multiple sclerosis, enrolled in a pregnancy study.

This chain joins TRBV11-2 and TRBJ2-5; weak D call: TRBD2 (5 bases). Trimming took off 6 bases at V and 5 bases at J, with 16 bases between the two ends. Germline CDR1 is SGHAT and CDR2 is FQNNGV. This CDR3 has 14 amino acids. In DNA form, the CDR3 reads TGTGCCAGCAGGTTTCGGACTTCCGCGGAGACCCAGTACTTC. It yields the protein CASRFRTSAETQYF.

The chain joins TRBV30 to TRBJ1-2; no clear D gene. V lost 0 bases and J lost 6, with 11 bases in between. The CDR3 is 13 residues long. The germline CDR1 and CDR2 sequences are GTSNPN and SVGIG (reference sequence). The CDR3 nucleotides read TGTGCCTGGAGTGTGGCCCAGGCGAATGGCTACACCTTC. This encodes CAWSVAQANGYTF.

The chain employs TRBV18 and TRBJ2-4; TRBD1 might be the D (6 bases). The CDR3 loop spans 15 amino acids. Between the trimmed V and J ends, which lost 4 bases and 1 base, there was a span of 11 bases. Germline V gene data show CDR1 as KGHSH and CDR2 as LQKENI. CDR3 in DNA: TGTGCCAGCTCACTTTCTACAGGGGCCAAAAACATTCAGTACTTC. As protein: CASSLSTGAKNIQYF.

This chain links TRBV7-8 with TRBJ1-1; 7 bases are a match to TRBD1. V shed 1 base and J 3 bases; nucleotides not matched to a gene: 5. The CDR3 extends over 15 amino acids. Germline V gives CDR1 SGHVS, CDR2 FQNEAQ. The chain's CDR3 is CASSLVFQGDTEAFF. In nucleotides, the CDR3 is TGTGCCAGCAGCTTAGTATTCCAGGGGGACACTGAAGCTTTCTTT.

The V and J genes are TRBV7-2 and TRBJ1-6, with 7 bases fitting TRBD1. Germline CDR1 SGHTA, CDR2 FQGNSA. Unmatched junction bases numbered 7, after V lost 6 bases and J lost 5 bases. This CDR3 is 15 amino acids long. The DNA for the CDR3 is TGTGCCAGCAGACCGACCGGGACAGATAATTCACCCCTCCACTTT. Protein sequence: CASRPTGTDNSPLHF.

The rearrangement links TRBV10-3 to TRBJ1-1, with D possibly TRBD1 on 6 matching bases. Germline V lookup: CDR1 ENHRY, CDR2 SYGVKD. The CDR3 has 16 residues. V was shortened by 2 bases and J by 2 bases, with 15 bases between the two germline ends. The CDR3 region has the DNA TGTGCCATCAGTGAGGGCCCCTGGACAGAAAACACTGAAGCTTTCTTT. Encoded protein: CAISEGPWTENTEAFF.

This clone was recorded a few times. V usage is TRBV2 and J usage is TRBJ2-6, with 10 bases fitting TRBD2. J gave up 2 bases and V 4 bases, and 14 bases lay outside the gene matches. Germline assignment: CDR1 SNHLY and CDR2 FYNNEI. This CDR3 spans 20 amino acids. This chain's CDR3 is CASSASLFSGRRTGANVLTF. The CDR3 DNA reads as TGTGCCAGCAGTGCCTCCCTTTTTAGCGGGAGGAGGACTGGGGCCAACGTCCTGACTTTC.

V is TRBV2 and J is TRBJ1-5, with D tentatively TRBD1 (5 bases). Germline-derived CDR1 and CDR2 are SNHLY and FYNNEI. The CDR3 consists of 15 residues. V dropped 3 bases and J dropped 2 bases, with 11 bases sitting between them. CDR3 residues: CASSERDRGNQPQHF. CDR3 nucleotides: TGTGCCAGCAGTGAGAGAGACAGAGGCAATCAGCCCCAGCATTTT.

This clone occurred once. The chain links TRBV15 to TRBJ2-7, with 7 positions matching TRBD1. The length of the CDR3 is 16 residues. V dropped 2 bases and J dropped 3; count of bases not matched to a gene: 10. In germline, CDR1 is LNHNV, CDR2 YYDKDF (reference sequence). CDR3 sequence: CATSRPQLWDSYEQYF. The CDR3 DNA is TGTGCCACCAGCAGACCCCAACTGTGGGACAGCTACGAGCAGTACTTC.

J is TRBJ1-1 and V is TRBV30; D ambiguous. With 6 bases removed from V and 1 base from J, the gap between germline ends came to 3 bases. The CDR3 is 10 amino acids. Germline V gene data show CDR1 as GTSNPN and CDR2 as SVGIG (reference sequence). The CDR3 reads CACKNTEAFF. Written as DNA, the CDR3 is TGTGCCTGTAAGAACACTGAAGCTTTCTTT.

CDR3 DNA sequence: TGTGCCAGTAGTATCGTCCTTAGCATTCCGGTCACTGAAGCTTTCTTT. Translating it yields CASSIVLSIPVTEAFF. The V and J genes are TRBV19 and TRBJ1-1; D uncertain. This CDR3 spans 16 amino acids. Deletions cut 3 bases from V and 4 bases from J, with 18 bases between. Germline assignment: CDR1 LNHDA and CDR2 SQIVND (reference sequence).

The rearrangement uses TRBV4-1 and TRBJ2-7, with 10 bases lining up with TRBD2. The V and J ends lost 0 bases and 2 bases, in that order; junction bases with no gene match: 7. This CDR3 has 17 amino acids. Germline V lookup: CDR1 MGHRA, CDR2 YSYEKL. The CDR3 DNA reads TGCGCCAGCAGCCAAGATCATCCAGCGGGAGGGGCCTACGAGCAGTACTTC. It specifies CASSQDHPAGGAYEQYF.

The rearrangement joins TRBV6-4 to TRBJ2-3; D remains ambiguous. In germline, CDR1 is MRHNA, CDR2 SNTAGT. This CDR3 comprises 15 residues. Trimming stripped 0 bases from V and 4 bases from J, with 11 bases between. Here the CDR3 reads CASSDSRREADTQYF. CDR3 DNA: TGTGCCAGCAGTGACTCGAGGCGCGAGGCAGATACGCAGTATTTT.

This clone has more than one count but fewer than ten. This chain joins TRBV27 and TRBJ1-1; D is unresolved. Germline assignment: CDR1 MNHEY and CDR2 SMNVEV (reference sequence). V lost 9 bases and J lost 10, with 6 bases in between. This CDR3 is built from 8 residues. CDR3 DNA sequence: TGTGCCAGGTTCGGAGCTTTCTTT. Its protein product is CARFGAFF.

The chain recombines TRBV11-2 with TRBJ1-1; D is possibly TRBD1 (6 bases). The ends were cut back, 5 bases at V and 8 bases at J, with 24 bases in the middle. There are 16 residues in the CDR3. CDR1 is SGHAT, CDR2 FQNNGV, per germline. CDR3 in amino acids: CASSQWDINSDQEAFF. CDR3 sequence (DNA): TGTGCCAGCAGCCAATGGGACATCAATTCTGACCAGGAAGCTTTCTTT.

This chain joins TRBV12-5 and TRBJ1-2; 9 bases line up with TRBD1. The V gene end was trimmed by 0 bases and the J gene end by 7 bases; junction bases not matched to a gene: 21. From germline, CDR1 is LGHNT and CDR2 FRNRAP. This CDR3 is built from 20 residues. The CDR3 region has the DNA TGTGCTAGTGGTTTGGTAGTGGGCAATACAGGGGGCGCCGAAAGTCTTGGCTACACCTTC. This translates into CASGLVVGNTGGAESLGYTF.

The V and J genes are TRBV19 and TRBJ2-5; 10 nucleotides agree with TRBD1. This CDR3 spans 22 amino acids. Germline loops: CDR1 LNHDA, CDR2 SQIVND (reference sequence). V lost 2 bases to trimming and J lost 0 bases; unmatched junction nucleotides: 21. In nucleotides, the CDR3 is TGTGCCAGTAGTATATTGGGTTATCGGGACAGGGGAGAGAAAGGAAACCAAGAGACCCAGTACTTC. As protein: CASSILGYRDRGEKGNQETQYF.

This sequence joins TRBV7-9 and TRBJ2-5, with D tentatively TRBD1 (5 bases). Trimming took 1 base from V and 3 from J, leaving 9 bases between them. CDR1 and CDR2 (germline): SEHNR, FQNEAQ (reference sequence). CDR3 size: 14 residues. CDR3 sequence (DNA): TGTGCCAGCAGCTTAGTTTCCAGGGAAGAGACCCAGTACTTC. Translating gives CASSLVSREETQYF.

This chain uses TRBV7-6 with TRBJ1-3; D call uncertain. The V gene's germline CDR1 is SGHVS and CDR2 FNYEAQ. The CDR3 length is 11 residues. V lost 4 bases and J lost 9, with 7 bases in between. The CDR3, as DNA: TGTGCCAGCAGCTCCGTCGGCACCATATATTTT. This translates into CASSSVGTIYF.

This chain connects TRBV7-8 to TRBJ1-2, with 7 positions matching TRBD1. Germline CDR1 is SGHVS and CDR2 is FQNEAQ. V was clipped by 4 bases and J by 1 base; unmatched bases: 6. The CDR3 sequence is 15 residues long. The CDR3: CASSSQGSVNYGYTF. The CDR3 region has the DNA TGTGCCAGCAGCTCACAGGGGTCTGTTAACTATGGCTACACCTTC.

This clone occurred a few times. The chain combines TRBV2 with TRBJ1-5; D remains ambiguous. With 7 bases removed from V and 8 bases from J, the gap between germline ends came to 15 bases. The CDR3 is 13 amino acids. Germline V gene lookup returns CDR1 SNHLY and CDR2 FYNNEI. The CDR3 DNA reads TGTGCCAGCACCCAGGTCACCGGGGAGCCCCAGCATTTT. Encoded protein: CASTQVTGEPQHF.

The rearrangement uses TRBV4-1 and TRBJ1-5; D unclear. The CDR3 spans 14 residues. The germline V gene has CDR1 MGHRA and CDR2 YSYEKL. With 0 bases removed from V and 4 bases from J, the gap between germline ends came to 7 bases. The CDR3 sequence is CASSQEQNNQPQHF. As DNA, the CDR3 is TGCGCCAGCAGCCAAGAACAGAATAATCAGCCCCAGCATTTT.

J is TRBJ1-5 and V is TRBV18, with TRBD1 matching 8 bases. CDR3 length equals 14 residues. CDR1 is KGHSH and CDR2 is LQKENI in the germline V gene. After removal of 3 bases from V and 9 bases from J, the junction contained 7 bases not matched to a gene. The CDR3 here is CASSPWTGSGPQHF. CDR3 coding DNA: TGTGCCAGCTCACCTTGGACAGGGAGCGGGCCCCAGCATTTT.

CDR3 sequence: CSVSTGTSGTDTQYF. The CDR3 DNA sequence: TGCAGCGTCAGCACAGGGACTAGCGGAACAGATACGCAGTATTTT. The J gene is TRBJ2-3, the V gene TRBV29-1; TRBD2 aligns across 11 bases. Germline V lookup: CDR1 SQVTM, CDR2 ANQGSEA. This CDR3 is built from 15 residues. The trim removed 6 bases at V and 3 bases at J, leaving 8 bases unmatched.

The chain joins TRBV7-2 to TRBJ1-4; 7 nucleotides line up with TRBD1. Germline CDR1 is SGHTA and CDR2 is FQGNSA. This CDR3 contains 17 residues. V was pared by 4 bases and J by 0 bases, with 8 bases of the junction left unmatched. The CDR3 DNA reads TGTGCCAGCAGCTCTACATGGACAGGCGCAACTAATGAAAAACTGTTTTTT. Protein sequence: CASSSTWTGATNEKLFF. The full variable domain, its missing parts supplied by reference TRBV7-2 and TRBJ1-4, is GAGVSQSPSNKVTEKGKDVELRCDPISGHTALYWYRQSLGQGLEFLIYFQGNSAPDKSGLPSDRFSAERTGGSVSTLTIQRTQQEDSAVYLCASSSTWTGATNEKLFFGSGTQLSVL.

V gene TRBV4-1 combines with J gene TRBJ2-6, with D perhaps TRBD1 (5 bases). V lost 3 bases and J 0 bases, leaving 12 bases between the germline ends. The CDR3 loop spans 17 amino acids. CDR1 is MGHRA and CDR2 is YSYEKL in the germline V gene. The DNA for the CDR3 is TGCGCCAGCAGCCAGACAGATTCCAGCTCTGGGGCCAACGTCCTGACTTTC. Its protein is CASSQTDSSSGANVLTF.

In nucleotides, the CDR3 is TGTGCCAGCAGTTTACAGGGTTTCTATGGCTACACCTTC. Its protein is CASSLQGFYGYTF. This chain links TRBV6-5 with TRBJ1-2; possible D gene TRBD1, 6 bases. V was pared by 4 bases and J by 4 bases, with 10 bases between. Germline lookup yields CDR1 MNHEY and CDR2 SVGAGI. This CDR3 comprises 13 residues.